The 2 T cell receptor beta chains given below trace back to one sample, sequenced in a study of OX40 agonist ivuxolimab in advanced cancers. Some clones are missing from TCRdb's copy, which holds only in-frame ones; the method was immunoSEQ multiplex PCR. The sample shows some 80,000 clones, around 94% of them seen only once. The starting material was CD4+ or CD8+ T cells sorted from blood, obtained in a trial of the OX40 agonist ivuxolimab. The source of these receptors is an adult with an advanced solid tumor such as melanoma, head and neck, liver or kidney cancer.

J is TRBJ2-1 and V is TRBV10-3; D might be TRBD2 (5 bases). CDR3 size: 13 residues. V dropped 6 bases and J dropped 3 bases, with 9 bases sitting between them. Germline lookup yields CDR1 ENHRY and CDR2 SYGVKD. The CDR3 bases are TGTGCCATCAGCCCCGGGGACTACAATGAGCAGTTCTTC. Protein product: CAISPGDYNEQFF.

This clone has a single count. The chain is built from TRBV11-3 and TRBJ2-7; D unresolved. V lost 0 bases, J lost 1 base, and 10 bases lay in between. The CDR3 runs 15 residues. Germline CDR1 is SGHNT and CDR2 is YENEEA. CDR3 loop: CASSLENGPSYEQYF. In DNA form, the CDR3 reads TGTGCCAGCAGCTTAGAAAACGGTCCTTCCTACGAGCAGTACTTC.